This T cell receptor (beta chain) was captured in a study of CD8 T cells in Susac syndrome. For the study at large: There were Susac syndrome patients who were therapy-naive at blood draw, others on corticosteroids, and others on intravenous immunoglobulin alone.

The ends were cut back, 1 base at V and 5 bases at J, with 14 bases in the middle. Germline V gene sequence: CDR1 SGHTA, CDR2 FQGNSA. CDR3 length equals 15 residues. TCR beta sequences were obtained from blood CD8+ and CD4+ T cells. RNA, at about 0.45 to 1 ug, was reverse transcribed with random hexamers. Across 54 Vbeta and 13 Jbeta, immunoSEQ multiplex PCR amplified TCR beta CDR3. TCRdb reanalysed the immunoSEQ multiplex PCR reads using MiXCR and keeps one entry per CDR3 protein. The sample yields approximately 77,000 distinct CDR3 sequences, 85% to 95% seen once. Sample: CD4+ T cells from PBMCs. The clonotype originates from a human donor with Susac syndrome. The chain employs TRBV7-2 and TRBJ2-5; D may correspond to TRBD1 or TRBD2 (5 bases each). As DNA, the CDR3 is TGTGCCAGCAGCTTAGTGCCGTTGGGGGTTGAGACCCAGTACTTC. Residues: CASSLVPLGVETQYF.